What follows are 25 T cell receptor beta chains derived from one specimen sequenced in a study of T cell responses to AZD1222 COVID-19 vaccine. Produced via immunoSEQ multiplex PCR; TCRdb's table is partial and in-frame only. Altogether about 180,000 clones are present, over 80% being singletons, with the ten largest covering approximately 2%. Here the sequenced sample was peripheral blood, taken on day 0 of AZD1222 vaccination. Source of these receptors: an adult in good health.

This CDR3 reads CASRSDSEIDGYTF. The CDR3, as DNA: TGTGCCAGCAGATCTGACTCGGAAATCGATGGCTACACCTTC. The V gene is TRBV6-5, the J gene TRBJ1-2; D unclear. CDR1 MNHEY and CDR2 SVGAGI come from the germline V gene. This CDR3 has 14 residues. The germline V and J ends were trimmed by 6 bases and 6 bases, with 17 bases remaining between them.

The chain employs TRBV5-1 and TRBJ2-7; the D gene could be TRBD1 or TRBD2 (5 bases each). This CDR3 is 15 amino acids long. Germline values: CDR1 SGHRS, CDR2 YFSETQ. Trimming pared 4 bases from V and 7 bases from J, leaving 21 bases between. CDR3 in amino acids: CASSASGTGVGEQYF. The DNA of the CDR3 is TGCGCCAGCAGCGCCTCGGGGACCGGTGTCGGAGAGCAGTACTTC.

The genes are TRBV6-5 and TRBJ2-7; perhaps TRBD2 as D (5 bases). With 0 bases removed from V and 9 bases from J, the gap between germline ends came to 15 bases. Germline loops: CDR1 MNHEY, CDR2 SVGAGI. The CDR3 loop spans 14 amino acids. CDR3 sequence reads: CASSYSGLRTSQYF. For the CDR3, the DNA is TGTGCCAGCAGTTACTCAGGACTTCGTACGTCGCAGTACTTC.

The chain recombines TRBV19 with TRBJ1-2; 7 nucleotides line up with TRBD1. V lost 3 bases to trimming and J lost 2 bases; unmatched junction nucleotides: 0. Germline V gene lookup returns CDR1 LNHDA and CDR2 SQIVND (reference sequence). The CDR3 is 13 amino acids. CDR3 sequence: CASSMTGNYGYTF. DNA of the CDR3: TGTGCCAGTAGTATGACAGGGAACTATGGCTACACCTTC.

This chain uses TRBV28 with TRBJ1-2, with a tentative D call TRBD1 (5 bases). The CDR3 extends over 14 amino acids. Trimming cost V 5 bases and J 8 bases, with 18 bases left between them. Germline V gene lookup returns CDR1 MDHEN and CDR2 SYDVKM. The CDR3 sequence is CASSPPRGVGGYTF. The DNA of the CDR3 is TGTGCCAGCAGTCCCCCCCGGGGGGTCGGGGGCTACACCTTC.

This chain joins TRBV19 and TRBJ2-1, with TRBD2 identical over 14 bases. Germline V gives CDR1 LNHDA, CDR2 SQIVND (reference sequence). This CDR3 contains 15 residues. The trim removed 5 bases at V and 6 bases at J, leaving 3 bases unmatched. CDR3 amino acids: CASSGLAGGLNEQFF. In DNA form, the CDR3 reads TGTGCCAGTAGTGGACTAGCGGGGGGCCTCAATGAGCAGTTCTTC.

V is TRBV19 and J is TRBJ2-7; D is perhaps TRBD1 (5 bases). V lost 5 bases, J lost 3 bases, and 11 bases lay in between. The CDR3 length is 13 residues. The germline V gene encodes CDR1 LNHDA and CDR2 SQIVND (reference sequence). CDR3 in DNA: TGTGCCAGTAGTCCCACAGGTAGCTACGAGCAGTACTTC. This sequence encodes CASSPTGSYEQYF.

The rearrangement joins TRBV5-4 to TRBJ1-3, with 7 bases lining up with TRBD1. The CDR3 extends over 13 amino acids. Trimming removed 4 bases from V and 4 bases from J; junction bases left unmatched: 2. The germline gives CDR1 SGHNT, CDR2 YYREEE (reference sequence). In nucleotides, the CDR3 is TGTGCCAGCAGCCAGGGGGGGGGAAACACCATATATTTT. Protein sequence: CASSQGGGNTIYF.

The chain joins TRBV19 to TRBJ1-5; the D is unclear. Germline assignment: CDR1 LNHDA and CDR2 SQIVND (reference sequence). Trimming stripped 3 bases from V and 9 bases from J, with 12 bases between. The CDR3 length is 13 residues. The CDR3 DNA reads TGTGCCAGTAGTATCCCTACGACTCCGCCCCAGCATTTT. Its protein product is CASSIPTTPPQHF.

This clone came up once. This rearrangement joins TRBV7-6 to TRBJ1-1, with 8 bases identical to TRBD1. The germline gives CDR1 SGHVS, CDR2 FNYEAQ. The CDR3 contains 17 residues. V trimming: 2 bases; J trimming: 4 bases; junction bases outside the gene matches: 12. The CDR3 loop is CASSLMLAGGLATEAFF. The CDR3 nucleotides read TGTGCCAGCAGCTTAATGTTGGCAGGGGGCTTGGCCACTGAAGCTTTCTTT.

The V and J genes are TRBV29-1 and TRBJ2-5; TRBD1 agrees at 7 bases. V shed 3 bases and J 5 bases; nucleotides not matched to a gene: 9. Germline V gives CDR1 SQVTM, CDR2 ANQGSEA. This CDR3 has 14 residues. For the CDR3, the DNA is TGCAGCGTTGATTGGAGTGGACAGGTGGAGACCCAGTACTTC. Amino acids: CSVDWSGQVETQYF.

The chain recombines TRBV3-1 (or the pseudogene TRBV3-2) with TRBJ2-3; D is uncertain. The CDR3 is made up of 13 amino acids. V lost 3 bases to trimming and J lost 1 base, with 5 bases between them. CDR1 and CDR2 (germline): LGHDT, YNNKEL (reference sequence). In DNA, the CDR3 is TGTGCCAGCAGCCAGCGACGCACAGATACGCAGTATTTT. Protein sequence: CASSQRRTDTQYF.

V and J are TRBV4-3 and TRBJ1-2; weak D call: TRBD1 (5 bases). This CDR3 comprises 15 residues. Per germline, CDR1 LGHNA and CDR2 YSLEER. V lost 1 base and J 2 bases, leaving 11 bases between the germline ends. The CDR3 DNA is TGCGCCAGCAGCCAAGTTCGGGGGTTGAACTATGGCTACACCTTC. Translation gives CASSQVRGLNYGYTF.

The chain employs TRBV27 and TRBJ2-7; D ambiguous. Germline-derived CDR1 and CDR2 are MNHEY and SMNVEV (reference sequence). The CDR3 has 16 residues. V was trimmed by 5 bases and J by 6 bases, leaving 23 bases between them. The CDR3 coding sequence is TGTGCCAGCAGTCTAGGTCTTACTACCTTCTACGTCGAGCAGTACTTC. Its translation: CASSLGLTTFYVEQYF.

V gene TRBV27 combines with J gene TRBJ2-3; 10 positions match TRBD2. The CDR3 is 15 residues long. With 4 bases clipped from V and 1 base from J, the junction kept 2 bases outside the gene matches. CDR1 is MNHEY, CDR2 SMNVEV, per germline (reference sequence). The CDR3 is CASSSGTSGTDTQYF. CDR3 coding DNA: TGTGCCAGCAGTTCCGGGACTAGCGGCACAGATACGCAGTATTTT.

The chain links TRBV5-5 to TRBJ2-1; TRBD2 matches at 11 bases. Germline CDR1 reads SGHKS; CDR2 reads YYEKEE (reference sequence). J lost 4 bases, V lost 4 bases, and 4 bases had no gene match. The CDR3 is 15 amino acids. Here the CDR3 DNA reads TGTGCCAGCAGCAAGGGACTAGCGGATTACAATGAGCAGTTCTTC. Translating gives CASSKGLADYNEQFF.

The chain is built from TRBV5-1 and TRBJ1-4; 10 nucleotides align to TRBD1. Trimming removed 7 bases from V and 7 bases from J; junction bases left unmatched: 4. The CDR3 has 13 residues. Germline lookup yields CDR1 SGHRS and CDR2 YFSETQ. As DNA, the CDR3 is TGCGCCAGCTCCGGGACAGGGGTTGAAAAACTGTTTTTT. This encodes CASSGTGVEKLFF.

V and J are TRBV15 and TRBJ2-7; D is possibly TRBD2 (7 bases). V dropped 0 bases and J dropped 4 bases, with 16 bases sitting between them. The V gene's germline CDR1 is LNHNV and CDR2 YYDKDF (reference sequence). This CDR3 comprises 16 residues. The CDR3 DNA sequence: TGTGCCACCAGCAGAGAGGGGGGGCTCTCTCAATACGAGCAGTACTTC. Protein product: CATSREGGLSQYEQYF.

The chain is built from TRBV28 and TRBJ2-7, with D uncertain. The V gene lost 4 bases and the J gene lost 3 bases, with 7 bases spanning the gap. CDR3 size: 12 residues. Germline V gives CDR1 MDHEN, CDR2 SYDVKM. The CDR3 coding sequence is TGTGCCAGCAGTTCTTTCTACTACGAGCAGTACTTC. It encodes CASSSFYYEQYF.

This chain links TRBV19 with TRBJ2-1; 10 bases are shared with TRBD2. V trimming: 3 bases; J trimming: 10 bases; junction bases outside the gene matches: 6. The CDR3 length is 14 residues. CDR1 LNHDA and CDR2 SQIVND come from the germline V gene (reference sequence). The CDR3: CASSISGGATEQFF. CDR3 in DNA: TGTGCCAGTAGTATCAGCGGGGGGGCAACCGAGCAGTTCTTC.

This chain connects TRBV29-1 to TRBJ2-7; weak D call: TRBD2 (6 bases). Trimming left V 4 bases short and J 4 bases short, with 11 bases between. This CDR3 spans 12 amino acids. From germline, CDR1 is SQVTM and CDR2 ANQGSEA. CDR3 sequence: CSVGAGRYEQYF. Here the CDR3 DNA reads TGCAGCGTTGGGGCAGGGAGGTACGAGCAGTACTTC.

The chain recombines TRBV4-3 with TRBJ2-5; 9 bases line up with TRBD2. Per the germline V gene, CDR1 is LGHNA and CDR2 is YSLEER. V was pared by 3 bases and J by 4 bases, with 6 bases of the junction left unmatched. There are 15 residues in the CDR3. CDR3 nucleotide sequence: TGCGCCAGCAGCCAGGATGCGGGAGGGGGAGAGACCCAGTACTTC. This translates into CASSQDAGGGETQYF.

J is TRBJ2-7 and V is TRBV19; TRBD2 matches at 13 bases. Unmatched junction bases numbered 8, after V lost 4 bases and J lost 5 bases. Per germline, CDR1 LNHDA and CDR2 SQIVND (reference sequence). The CDR3 is made up of 16 amino acids. In DNA form, the CDR3 reads TGTGCCAGTAGTACCCATCGGACTAGCGGGAGCCACGAGCAGTACTTC. It yields the protein CASSTHRTSGSHEQYF.

In nucleotides, the CDR3 is TGTGCCAGCTCACCACCGAACAGCCATAATTCACCCCTCCACTTT. This translates into CASSPPNSHNSPLHF. V is TRBV18 and J is TRBJ1-6; D is undetermined. This CDR3 region has 15 residues. Germline V gives CDR1 KGHSH, CDR2 LQKENI. Trimming took 0 bases from V and 5 from J, leaving 8 bases between them.

The CDR3 nucleotides read TGCGCCAGCAGCCAAGACGGGGCAGGCAACCAAGAGACCCAGTACTTC. Translating it yields CASSQDGAGNQETQYF. This chain links TRBV4-3 with TRBJ2-5; D tentatively fits TRBD1 or TRBD2 (5 bases each). CDR1 LGHNA and CDR2 YSLEER come from the germline V gene. Trimming took off 0 bases at V and 0 bases at J, with 11 bases between the two ends. There are 16 residues in the CDR3.